Described below is a single TCR beta chain sequence and its context. Antigen: not known. V gave up 5 bases and J gave up 10 bases, with 17 bases separating them. The germline V gene has CDR1 SEHNR and CDR2 FQNEAQ (reference sequence). This CDR3 comprises 13 residues. CD4+CD25+CD127- Tregs, CD4+CD25- non-Tregs, CD4 and CD8 cells were sorted. The data were obtained in a study of Tregs in tolerant kidney transplant recipients. Study-wide points: Changing PCR primers prevented nucleotide comparison between some patients' samples.

Sequenced by immunoSEQ multiplex PCR; TCRdb stores in-frame clones only, minus some. The repertoire has roughly 99,000 clones, 80% to 95% of them found once; the top ten carry 0.46%. This receptor was taken from a human donor who received a combined kidney and bone marrow transplant. Sequencing used CD4+ T cells from blood, obtained before the transplant. The chain employs TRBV7-9 and TRBJ1-1, with a tentative D call TRBD1 (5 bases). The chain's CDR3 is CASSQAGSGGAFF. CDR3 DNA sequence: TGTGCCAGCAGCCAGGCCGGGTCCGGGGGAGCTTTCTTT.